Listed below are T cell receptor beta chains from one sample, sequenced in a study of blood T cell repertoires in COVID-19. Libraries were prepared by immunoSEQ multiplex PCR; TCRdb keeps only in-frame clonotypes and omits some of them. The table has more than 200,000 clones, approximately 90% seen once. What was sequenced was peripheral blood. The receptors originated from a middle-aged man with COVID-19, enrolled during active disease. CDR3s include the opening cysteine and the closing phenylalanine or tryptophan. The D gene is left open where the match is weak.

CDR3 | J | D | V
CATAVQGATSTDTQYF | TRBJ2-3 | . | TRBV6-6
CATSTRTSGTLQNIQYF | TRBJ2-4 | TRBD2 | TRBV15
CASSSVPGLAADTQYF | TRBJ2-3 | . | TRBV5-1
CASSLVPGVGNTIYF | TRBJ1-3 | . | TRBV11-2
CASSLSSLAGPNTGELFF | TRBJ2-2 | TRBD2 | TRBV27
CASSDQSRYGYTF | TRBJ1-2 | . | TRBV2
CASSFWSSGGLNTGELFF | TRBJ2-2 | TRBD2 | TRBV27
CASSSRTGNYEQYF | TRBJ2-7 | TRBD1 | TRBV5-1
CASSIARGRTNTEAFF | TRBJ1-1 | . | TRBV5-1
CAWSSGREAYGYTF | TRBJ1-2 | . | TRBV30
CASSTGQGVAGELFF | TRBJ2-2 | TRBD1 | TRBV19
CAWSRGGEKLFF | TRBJ1-4 | . | TRBV30
CASSYFLTGELFF | TRBJ2-2 | . | TRBV5-8
CASSRGVGVTEAFF | TRBJ1-1 | . | TRBV7-3
CASSLQGSSSYEQYF | TRBJ2-7 | . | TRBV5-6
CASSLGRTGGWEKLFF | TRBJ1-4 | TRBD1 | TRBV11-2
CASRKLAGGYNEQFF | TRBJ2-1 | TRBD2 | TRBV6-5
CASSPTTGANYGYTF | TRBJ1-2 | . | TRBV9
CASSSEGGRQPQHF | TRBJ1-5 | TRBD1 | TRBV7-9
CASSELGVGTEAFF | TRBJ1-1 | . | TRBV2
CASSLVGGPNTGELFF | TRBJ2-2 | . | TRBV5-4
CASSSAVRGISGNTIYF | TRBJ1-3 | . | TRBV5-8
CASRDRGDNEQFF | TRBJ2-1 | TRBD1 | TRBV19
CASSEASGGGSGANVLTF | TRBJ2-6 | TRBD2 | TRBV2
CASSSPAVTGETQYF | TRBJ2-5 | . | TRBV5-1
CASSLEGTGVVNTQYF | TRBJ2-3 | TRBD1 | TRBV5-1
CASSLVLAGGPDTQYF | TRBJ2-3 | TRBD2 | TRBV5-1
CASSQGLTSGGTDTQYF | TRBJ2-3 | TRBD2 | TRBV4-3
CASSLAMDRAHEQYF | TRBJ2-7 | TRBD1 | TRBV5-6
CASSVRQGNTEAFF | TRBJ1-1 | TRBD1 | TRBV9
CASSPLAGDTGELFF | TRBJ2-2 | TRBD2 | TRBV18
CASSPGEGYGYTF | TRBJ1-2 | . | TRBV7-3